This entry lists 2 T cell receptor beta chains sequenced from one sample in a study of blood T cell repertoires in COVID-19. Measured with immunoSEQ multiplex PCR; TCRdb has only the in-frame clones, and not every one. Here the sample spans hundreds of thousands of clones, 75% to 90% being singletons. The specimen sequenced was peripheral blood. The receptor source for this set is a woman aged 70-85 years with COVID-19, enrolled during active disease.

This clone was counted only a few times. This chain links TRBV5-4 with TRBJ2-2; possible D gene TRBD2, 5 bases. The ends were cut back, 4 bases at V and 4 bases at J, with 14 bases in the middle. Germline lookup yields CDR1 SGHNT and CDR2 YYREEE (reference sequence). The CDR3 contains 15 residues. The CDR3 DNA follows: TGTGCCAGCAGCGACGGCCGAGGGTTCACCGGGGAGCTGTTTTTT. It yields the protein CASSDGRGFTGELFF.

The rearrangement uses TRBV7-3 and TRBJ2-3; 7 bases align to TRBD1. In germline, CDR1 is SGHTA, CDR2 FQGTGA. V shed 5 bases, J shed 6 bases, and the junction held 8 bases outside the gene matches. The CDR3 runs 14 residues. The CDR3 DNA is TGTGCCAGCAGCCAGACAGGGTCAGGGGATACGCAGTATTTT. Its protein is CASSQTGSGDTQYF.